A single sample is the source of the 18 T cell receptor beta chains below, sequenced in a study of cytomegalovirus exposure and HLA in healthy donors. The PCR was carried out with 60 Vbeta primers and 13 Jbeta primers. This table comes from immunoSEQ multiplex PCR, and its TCRdb copy is limited to in-frame clones, with some not included. The table lists approximately 130,000 clones, approximately 85% of them singletons. Sequencing was performed on PBMCs. The receptors shown here come from a woman aged 25 to 39 in good health and CMV-seropositive.

CDR3 region: CASSLEGTGDYEQYF. The DNA for the CDR3 is TGTGCCAGCAGCTTGGAAGGGACAGGGGACTACGAGCAGTACTTC. The rearrangement links TRBV5-6 to TRBJ2-7; TRBD1 aligns across 10 bases. Germline CDR1 is SGHDT and CDR2 is YYEEEE. This CDR3 comprises 15 residues. After removal of 0 bases from V and 3 bases from J, the junction contained 3 bases not matched to a gene.

The rearrangement joins TRBV19 to TRBJ2-7; TRBD2 matches 16 bases. This CDR3 region has 16 residues. The J segment lost 8 bases and the V segment lost 11 bases, leaving 15 bases of the junction unmatched. The germline V gene encodes CDR1 LNHDA and CDR2 SQIVND (reference sequence). The CDR3 protein is CAPERGQGLAGGQQYF. The DNA for the CDR3 is TGTGCCCCGGAGCGGGGGCAGGGACTAGCGGGAGGGCAGCAGTACTTC. The full variable domain, rest sourced from reference TRBV19 and TRBJ2-7, is DGGITQSPKYLFRKEGQNVTLSCEQNLNHDAMYWYRQDPGQGLRLIYYSQIVNDFQKGDIAEGYSVSREKKESFPLTVTSAQKNPTAFYLCAPERGQGLAGGQQYFGPGTRLTVT.

This chain links TRBV18 with TRBJ2-3; D gene unclear. This CDR3 has 15 amino acids. Germline assignment: CDR1 KGHSH and CDR2 LQKENI. With 6 bases removed from V and 0 bases from J, the gap between germline ends came to 13 bases. In nucleotides, the CDR3 is TGTGCCAGCTCCCTTAGCCATTCTAGCACAGATACGCAGTATTTT. It encodes CASSLSHSSTDTQYF.

The chain employs TRBV7-6 and TRBJ2-5; the D gene is possibly TRBD2 (6 bases). The germline V and J ends were trimmed by 3 bases and 4 bases, with 15 bases remaining between them. This CDR3 spans 15 amino acids. The germline gives CDR1 SGHVS, CDR2 FNYEAQ. The CDR3 loop is CASSFTGGARETQYF. In nucleotides, the CDR3 is TGTGCCAGCAGCTTTACCGGCGGGGCCCGAGAGACCCAGTACTTC.

This chain connects TRBV7-6 to TRBJ2-1; D remains ambiguous. The CDR3 runs to 14 residues. V gave up 5 bases and J gave up 8 bases, with 16 bases separating them. The germline CDR1 and CDR2 sequences are SGHVS and FNYEAQ. CDR3 DNA: TGTGCCAGCAGCCCGGGTAACACCGTCCATGAGCAGTTCTTC. It encodes CASSPGNTVHEQFF.

V and J are TRBV19 and TRBJ2-7; 8 bases are shared with TRBD1. Trimming cost V 5 bases and J 7 bases; bases outside gene matches: 7. The CDR3 sequence is 13 residues long. Germline assignment: CDR1 LNHDA and CDR2 SQIVND (reference sequence). This CDR3 reads CASSGQGAEEQYF. CDR3 in DNA: TGTGCCAGTAGTGGGCAGGGGGCTGAGGAGCAGTACTTC.

The chain couples TRBV9 to TRBJ1-1; possible D gene TRBD1, 6 bases. Between the trimmed V and J ends, which lost 4 bases and 6 bases, there was a span of 22 bases. This CDR3 region has 16 residues. Germline-derived CDR1 and CDR2 are SGDLS and YYNGEE. The CDR3, as DNA: TGTGCCAGCAGCCCCCGCGGGCCAGGGGTATTATCTGAAGCTTTCTTT. Translated: CASSPRGPGVLSEAFF.

V usage is TRBV27 and J usage is TRBJ2-5; TRBD2 is a possible D gene (5 bases). The CDR3 is 16 residues long. V lost 6 bases and J lost 5, with 22 bases in between. CDR1 is MNHEY, CDR2 SMNVEV, per germline (reference sequence). The CDR3 DNA sequence: TGTGCCAGCAGCACGGAAGCGGCCCCCTCGTATGAGACCCAGTACTTC. Its protein product is CASSTEAAPSYETQYF.

This clone was counted once. The chain has TRBV19 and TRBJ2-7, with D possibly matching TRBD1 (6 bases). CDR3 length equals 16 residues. Germline CDR1 LNHDA, CDR2 SQIVND (reference sequence). V was shortened by 3 bases and J by 0 bases, with 15 bases between the two germline ends. This CDR3 is CASSMILGTPSYEQYF. CDR3 sequence (DNA): TGTGCCAGTAGTATGATCCTCGGGACACCCTCCTACGAGCAGTACTTC.

The gene calls are TRBV7-6 and TRBJ1-2; possible D gene TRBD1, 6 bases. Trimming stripped 5 bases from V and 7 bases from J, with 26 bases between. Germline V gene lookup returns CDR1 SGHVS and CDR2 FNYEAQ. The CDR3 length is 17 residues. In DNA form, the CDR3 reads TGTGCCAGCAGCCCCTCAAAATTACAGGGTTTAACGGGTGGCTACACCTTC. Protein sequence: CASSPSKLQGLTGGYTF.

The V call is TRBV6-5, the J call TRBJ1-5, with TRBD1 identical over 11 bases. CDR1 is MNHEY, CDR2 SVGAGI, per germline. V was clipped by 5 bases and J by 6 bases; unmatched bases: 3. There are 14 residues in the CDR3. This CDR3 is CASSRTGGVQPQHF. CDR3 nucleotides: TGTGCCAGCAGTCGGACAGGGGGCGTTCAGCCCCAGCATTTT.

This clone was seen just once. The rearrangement joins TRBV6-1 to TRBJ1-2; 8 bases agree with TRBD1. CDR1 MNHNS and CDR2 SASEGT come from the germline V gene. The V segment lost 8 bases and the J segment 8 bases; nucleotides outside the gene matches: 7. This CDR3 is 12 amino acids long. This CDR3 reads CASAGQVGGYTF. The CDR3 DNA sequence: TGTGCCAGCGCGGGACAGGTGGGGGGCTACACCTTC.

The V call is TRBV28, the J call TRBJ2-5; tentative D call: TRBD2 (7 bases). The CDR3 runs to 15 residues. V lost 6 bases and J lost 6, with 20 bases in between. Looked up from germline, CDR1 is MDHEN and CDR2 is SYDVKM. CDR3 protein: CASRGLLGGAQTQYF. The DNA of the CDR3 is TGTGCCAGCAGAGGTCTCTTAGGGGGGGCGCAGACCCAGTACTTC.

The chain uses TRBV6-6 and TRBJ2-3, with 9 bases fitting TRBD1. V shed 8 bases, J shed 12 bases, and the junction held 12 bases outside the gene matches. The CDR3 is made up of 13 amino acids. Germline loops: CDR1 MNHNY, CDR2 SVGAGI (reference sequence). The DNA for the CDR3 is TGTGCCAGCGCCTCCAGGGACAGGGATGACCAGTATTTT. Its translation: CASASRDRDDQYF.

This chain joins TRBV7-9 and TRBJ1-1, with D perhaps TRBD1 (6 bases). V was pared by 3 bases and J by 11 bases, with 16 bases between. The CDR3 contains 13 residues. From germline, CDR1 is SEHNR and CDR2 FQNEAQ (reference sequence). The CDR3 loop is CASSLRGQGDAFF. In nucleotides, the CDR3 is TGTGCCAGCAGCTTGCGGGGGCAGGGCGACGCTTTCTTT.

J is TRBJ2-7 and V is TRBV5-1; D uncertain. This CDR3 region has 14 residues. CDR1 is SGHRS and CDR2 is YFSETQ in the germline V gene. Trimming took 2 bases from V and 2 from J, leaving 11 bases between them. CDR3 nucleotide sequence: TGCGCCAGCAGCTTTGACCTTAGCACCTACGAGCAGTACTTC. Amino acids: CASSFDLSTYEQYF.

Points on this clone: The same CDR3 arises from other DNA sequences in this sample as well. The chain is built from TRBV29-1 and TRBJ1-1, with 7 positions matching TRBD1. CDR1 SQVTM and CDR2 ANQGSEA come from the germline V gene. The V and J ends lost 4 bases and 1 base, in that order; junction bases with no gene match: 12. The CDR3 consists of 16 residues. CDR3 DNA sequence: TGCAGCGTTGTGGGGGACAGAGGGCCGGCGAACACTGAAGCTTTCTTT. Its protein product is CSVVGDRGPANTEAFF.

The chain combines TRBV7-2 with TRBJ2-1; 8 bases line up with TRBD2. CDR1 and CDR2 from the germline V gene are SGHTA and FQGNSA. Losses at the gene ends were 3 bases for V and 4 bases for J; bases not matched to a gene: 5. The CDR3 loop spans 15 amino acids. DNA for the CDR3: TGTGCCAGCAGCTTGGATAGCGGGACTTACAATGAGCAGTTCTTC. This codes for CASSLDSGTYNEQFF.